This T cell receptor beta chain was captured by sequencing in a study of T cell responses to AZD1222 COVID-19 vaccine. The protocol was immunoSEQ multiplex PCR, while the TCRdb copy is restricted to in-frame clones and leaves out a portion. The data contain 120,000 or so clones, over 85% of them seen just once; the ten biggest clones take up roughly 15%. The CDR3 is 17 amino acids. Germline CDR1 and CDR2: SGHNT and YENEEA. Trimming at V came to 0 bases and at J to 4 bases, leaving 7 bases not matched to a gene. The clonotype comes from an adult who received the AZD1222 COVID-19 vaccine. The input for sequencing was peripheral blood, taken 28 days after the second AZD1222 dose. This chain links TRBV11-3 with TRBJ2-1, with 9 bases lining up with TRBD1. The CDR3, as DNA: TGTGCCAGCAGCTTAGATGGGGGGACAGGGCTGTACAATGAGCAGTTCTTC. This translates into CASSLDGGTGLYNEQFF.